A selection of T cell receptor beta chains follows, all from one sample in a study of regulatory and conventional T cells in RAG deficiency. TCRdb's table, derived via immunoSEQ multiplex PCR, lists solely in-frame clones and lacks some. The data contain 20,000 to 25,000 clones, approximately 95% of them singletons. The data were also submitted as part of a second study, on regulatory T cells.

The sequencing sample was made of CD25- CD4+ T cells sorted from blood. Receptors were obtained from a human donor in good health. CDR3s include the opening cysteine and the closing phenylalanine or tryptophan. A D gene is named only where the DNA matches it firmly. Not all rows give a size; the values are once, few, many and, for expanded clones, a class.

v_call: TRBV14; j_call: TRBJ1-1; d_call: TRBD1; clone_size: -; cdr3_aa: CASSQRQGFTEAFF; cdr3_nt: TGTGCCAGCAGCCAAAGACAGGGGTTCACTGAAGCTTTCTTT
v_call: TRBV5-1; j_call: TRBJ1-4; d_call: TRBD1; clone_size: -; cdr3_aa: CASSLGGQSNEKLFF; cdr3_nt: TGCGCCAGCAGCTTGGGGGGACAGAGTAATGAAAAACTGTTTTTT
v_call: TRBV18; j_call: TRBJ2-5; d_call: TRBD1; clone_size: -; cdr3_aa: CASSRGTGGRETQYF; cdr3_nt: TGTGCCAGCTCACGGGGGACAGGGGGCCGAGAGACCCAGTACTTC
v_call: TRBV6-5; j_call: TRBJ1-1; d_call: -; clone_size: -; cdr3_aa: CASGPGVTEAFF; cdr3_nt: TGTGCCAGCGGCCCAGGTGTCACTGAAGCTTTCTTT
v_call: TRBV6-5; j_call: TRBJ1-1; d_call: -; clone_size: -; cdr3_aa: CASSWESRADTEAFF; cdr3_nt: TGTGCCAGCAGTTGGGAGTCCCGGGCGGACACTGAAGCTTTCTTT
v_call: TRBV6-5; j_call: TRBJ1-1; d_call: -; clone_size: -; cdr3_aa: CASSYTEETEAFF; cdr3_nt: TGTGCCAGCAGTTACACTGAGGAGACTGAAGCTTTCTTT
v_call: TRBV5-6; j_call: TRBJ2-3; d_call: TRBD2; clone_size: -; cdr3_aa: CASSGEAGGLTDTQYF; cdr3_nt: TGTGCCAGCAGCGGGGAAGCGGGGGGTCTCACAGATACGCAGTATTTT
v_call: TRBV18; j_call: TRBJ1-1; d_call: TRBD1; clone_size: -; cdr3_aa: CASSPDRGEGNTEAFF; cdr3_nt: TGTGCCAGCTCACCTGACAGGGGAGAAGGGAACACTGAAGCTTTCTTT
v_call: TRBV27; j_call: TRBJ1-2; d_call: TRBD1; clone_size: once; cdr3_aa: CASSSTGIKPYGYTF; cdr3_nt: TGTGCCAGCAGTTCGACAGGGATCAAGCCCTATGGCTACACCTTC
v_call: TRBV11-2; j_call: TRBJ2-1; d_call: TRBD1; clone_size: -; cdr3_aa: CASSFPGQSVNEQFF; cdr3_nt: TGTGCCAGCAGCTTCCCGGGACAGTCCGTCAATGAGCAGTTCTTC
v_call: TRBV7-6; j_call: TRBJ2-5; d_call: TRBD1; clone_size: -; cdr3_aa: CASSFTGGEETQYF; cdr3_nt: TGTGCCAGCAGTTTTACAGGGGGCGAGGAGACCCAGTACTTC
v_call: TRBV10-1; j_call: TRBJ1-2; d_call: TRBD1; clone_size: once; cdr3_aa: CASRGQGYNYGYTF; cdr3_nt: TGCGCCAGCAGAGGACAGGGTTACAACTATGGCTACACCTTC
v_call: TRBV10-1; j_call: TRBJ1-1; d_call: -; clone_size: -; cdr3_aa: CASSDPRTGSSF; cdr3_nt: TGCGCCAGCAGTGATCCGAGAACAGGTTCGTCATTT
v_call: TRBV18; j_call: TRBJ1-1; d_call: TRBD1; clone_size: once; cdr3_aa: CASSRRDSNTEAFF; cdr3_nt: TGTGCCAGCTCACGAAGGGACAGCAACACTGAAGCTTTCTTT
v_call: TRBV9; j_call: TRBJ1-4; d_call: -; clone_size: -; cdr3_aa: CASILWALPHQGTNEKLFF; cdr3_nt: TGTGCCAGCATCTTATGGGCCCTTCCCCATCAGGGTACCAATGAAAAACTGTTTTTT
v_call: TRBV12-5; j_call: TRBJ1-3; d_call: -; clone_size: -; cdr3_aa: CASARSSGNTIYF; cdr3_nt: TGTGCTAGTGCACGGAGCTCTGGAAACACCATATATTTT
v_call: TRBV2; j_call: TRBJ2-5; d_call: TRBD2; clone_size: -; cdr3_aa: CASSAGTSGEETQYF; cdr3_nt: TGTGCCAGCAGTGCCGGGACTAGCGGTGAAGAGACCCAGTACTTC
v_call: TRBV18; j_call: TRBJ1-1; d_call: -; clone_size: -; cdr3_aa: CASSPQSQGGTEAFF; cdr3_nt: TGTGCCAGCTCACCACAAAGTCAGGGTGGGACTGAAGCTTTCTTT
v_call: TRBV5-8; j_call: TRBJ1-6; d_call: -; clone_size: -; cdr3_aa: CASSLGRNSPLHF; cdr3_nt: TGTGCCAGCAGCTTGGGGAGGAATTCACCCCTCCACTTT
v_call: TRBV7-8; j_call: TRBJ1-2; d_call: TRBD1; clone_size: -; cdr3_aa: CASSPGQGGYGYTF; cdr3_nt: TGTGCCAGCAGCCCGGGACAGGGAGGCTATGGCTACACCTTC
v_call: TRBV28; j_call: TRBJ2-4; d_call: -; clone_size: -; cdr3_aa: CASSLSRLGQNIQYF; cdr3_nt: TGTGCCAGCAGTTTATCGCGCCTCGGTCAAAACATTCAGTACTTC
v_call: TRBV9; j_call: TRBJ2-1; d_call: TRBD2; clone_size: -; cdr3_aa: CASSGGEMSGSGFSSYNEQFF; cdr3_nt: TGTGCCAGCAGCGGCGGGGAAATGAGTGGTAGCGGGTTCAGCTCCTACAATGAGCAGTTCTTC
v_call: TRBV7-7; j_call: TRBJ2-1; d_call: -; clone_size: -; cdr3_aa: CASSLDGVNEQFF; cdr3_nt: TGTGCCAGCAGCTTAGACGGGGTAAATGAGCAGTTCTTC
v_call: TRBV27; j_call: TRBJ1-1; d_call: -; clone_size: once; cdr3_aa: CASSSLARVEAEAFF; cdr3_nt: TGTGCCAGCAGTTCCCTCGCTCGTGTCGAGGCTGAGGCTTTCTTT
v_call: TRBV5-1; j_call: TRBJ2-1; d_call: TRBD2; clone_size: -; cdr3_aa: CASSLTSGVPGGWFF; cdr3_nt: TGCGCCAGCAGCTTGACTAGCGGGGTACCCGGAGGGTGGTTCTTC
v_call: TRBV28; j_call: TRBJ1-1; d_call: -; clone_size: -; cdr3_aa: CASSTPLGQLNTEAFF; cdr3_nt: TGTGCCAGCAGCACTCCCTTAGGACAGCTGAACACTGAAGCTTTCTTT
v_call: TRBV19; j_call: TRBJ2-7; d_call: TRBD2; clone_size: -; cdr3_aa: CASSRNSGYEQYF; cdr3_nt: TGTGCCAGTAGTAGGAATAGCGGGTACGAGCAGTACTTC
v_call: TRBV12-5; j_call: TRBJ2-1; d_call: TRBD2; clone_size: -; cdr3_aa: CASGTNTLAGVTYNEQFF; cdr3_nt: TGTGCTAGTGGTACAAACACACTAGCGGGGGTTACCTACAATGAGCAGTTCTTC
v_call: TRBV5-1; j_call: TRBJ1-1; d_call: TRBD1; clone_size: once; cdr3_aa: CASSLAGWGQGRGNTEAFF; cdr3_nt: TGCGCCAGCAGCTTGGCCGGTTGGGGACAGGGTAGGGGGAACACTGAAGCTTTCTTT
v_call: TRBV29-1; j_call: TRBJ1-1; d_call: TRBD1; clone_size: -; cdr3_aa: CSAATGQIPTEAFF; cdr3_nt: TGCAGCGCGGCTACGGGACAGATCCCAACTGAAGCTTTCTTT
v_call: TRBV11-2; j_call: TRBJ1-6; d_call: -; clone_size: once; cdr3_aa: CASSLTYLGPAYNSPLHF; cdr3_nt: TGTGCCAGCAGCTTAACGTACCTTGGGCCTGCTTATAATTCACCCCTCCACTTT
v_call: TRBV2; j_call: TRBJ1-2; d_call: -; clone_size: once; cdr3_aa: CASSQGLTGYTF; cdr3_nt: TGTGCCAGCAGTCAGGGACTCACTGGCTACACCTTC
v_call: TRBV7-9; j_call: TRBJ1-3; d_call: TRBD1; clone_size: -; cdr3_aa: CASSWGQGRGNTIYF; cdr3_nt: TGTGCCAGCAGCTGGGGACAGGGCAGAGGAAACACCATATATTTT
v_call: TRBV2; j_call: TRBJ1-1; d_call: -; clone_size: few; cdr3_aa: CASSPTQGRDEAFF; cdr3_nt: TGTGCCAGCAGTCCGACACAGGGACGTGATGAAGCTTTCTTT
v_call: TRBV11-2; j_call: TRBJ1-5; d_call: -; clone_size: -; cdr3_aa: CASSLIRGYSNQPQHF; cdr3_nt: TGTGCCAGCAGCTTAATAAGGGGCTATAGCAATCAGCCCCAGCATTTT
v_call: TRBV9; j_call: TRBJ1-2; d_call: TRBD1; clone_size: -; cdr3_aa: CASSPGGFYGYTF; cdr3_nt: TGTGCCAGCAGCCCAGGGGGGTTCTATGGCTACACCTTC
v_call: TRBV28; j_call: TRBJ1-5; d_call: -; clone_size: -; cdr3_aa: CASRYSGGPRKYSNQPQHF; cdr3_nt: TGTGCCAGCAGATATTCCGGGGGACCCCGAAAGTATAGCAATCAGCCCCAGCATTTT
v_call: TRBV7-6; j_call: TRBJ1-6; d_call: -; clone_size: -; cdr3_aa: CASGKDPAGGPLHF; cdr3_nt: TGTGCCAGCGGGAAGGACCCCGCCGGGGGGCCCCTCCACTTT
v_call: TRBV15; j_call: TRBJ1-1; d_call: TRBD1; clone_size: -; cdr3_aa: CATSSLNRGSAEAFF; cdr3_nt: TGTGCCACCAGCTCTCTAAACAGGGGTAGCGCTGAAGCTTTCTTT
v_call: TRBV28; j_call: TRBJ2-1; d_call: TRBD1; clone_size: -; cdr3_aa: CASSLLPGTGINEQFF; cdr3_nt: TGTGCCAGCAGTCTTCTCCCCGGGACAGGGATCAATGAGCAGTTCTTC
v_call: TRBV11-2; j_call: TRBJ1-6; d_call: -; clone_size: -; cdr3_aa: CASSLNSGGSSPLHF; cdr3_nt: TGTGCCAGCAGCTTGAATAGCGGCGGGAGTTCACCCCTCCACTTT
v_call: TRBV5-1; j_call: TRBJ2-5; d_call: TRBD1; clone_size: -; cdr3_aa: CASSGTGLETQYF; cdr3_nt: TGCGCCAGCAGCGGGACAGGGTTGGAGACCCAGTACTTC
v_call: TRBV27; j_call: TRBJ1-2; d_call: TRBD1; clone_size: -; cdr3_aa: CASSRQGAEYGYTF; cdr3_nt: TGTGCCAGCAGTCGCCAGGGGGCGGAATATGGCTACACCTTC
v_call: TRBV7-3; j_call: TRBJ2-3; d_call: -; clone_size: -; cdr3_aa: CASSLGGKTDTQYF; cdr3_nt: TGTGCCAGCAGCTTAGGGGGGAAAACAGATACGCAGTATTTT
v_call: TRBV5-1; j_call: TRBJ1-6; d_call: TRBD1; clone_size: -; cdr3_aa: CASSSRQGGDSPLHF; cdr3_nt: TGCGCCAGCAGCTCCAGACAGGGTGGAGATTCACCCCTCCACTTT
v_call: TRBV28; j_call: TRBJ1-2; d_call: TRBD1; clone_size: -; cdr3_aa: CASSSGQGGGYTF; cdr3_nt: TGTGCCAGCAGTTCTGGACAGGGAGGCGGCTACACCTTC
v_call: TRBV6-1; j_call: TRBJ2-7; d_call: -; clone_size: -; cdr3_aa: CASGTRSYEQYF; cdr3_nt: TGTGCCAGCGGGACACGCTCCTACGAGCAGTACTTC
v_call: TRBV19; j_call: TRBJ2-2; d_call: -; clone_size: -; cdr3_aa: CASSFQTNTGELFF; cdr3_nt: TGTGCCAGTAGTTTCCAGACGAACACCGGGGAGCTGTTTTTT
v_call: TRBV10-3; j_call: TRBJ1-2; d_call: -; clone_size: -; cdr3_aa: CAISESIGRDYGYTF; cdr3_nt: TGTGCCATCAGTGAGTCGATAGGCAGGGACTATGGATACACCTTC
v_call: TRBV6-5; j_call: TRBJ2-3; d_call: TRBD2; clone_size: once; cdr3_aa: CASSLAGGGDTQYF; cdr3_nt: TGTGCCAGCAGTCTAGCGGGGGGAGGGGATACGCAGTATTTT
v_call: TRBV2; j_call: TRBJ1-4; d_call: -; clone_size: -; cdr3_aa: CASSSGQTTTNEKLFF; cdr3_nt: TGTGCCAGCAGTTCTGGACAGACAACAACTAATGAAAAACTGTTTTTT
v_call: TRBV6-4; j_call: TRBJ2-1; d_call: -; clone_size: -; cdr3_aa: CASSEELGEYNEQFF; cdr3_nt: TGTGCCAGCAGTGAGGAGTTAGGAGAATACAATGAGCAGTTCTTC
v_call: TRBV9; j_call: TRBJ2-7; d_call: TRBD1; clone_size: -; cdr3_aa: CASSVGGTGTSYEQYF; cdr3_nt: TGTGCCAGCAGCGTAGGGGGGACAGGGACCTCCTACGAGCAGTACTTC
v_call: TRBV12-1; j_call: TRBJ1-2; d_call: -; clone_size: -; cdr3_aa: CASSADSPEGHGYTF; cdr3_nt: TGTGCCAGCAGCGCGGACAGTCCAGAGGGACATGGCTACACCTTC
v_call: TRBV10-1; j_call: TRBJ2-5; d_call: TRBD1; clone_size: -; cdr3_aa: CASRVLGGAETQYF; cdr3_nt: TGCGCCAGCAGAGTCTTAGGGGGCGCAGAGACCCAGTACTTC